This entry lists 14 T cell receptor beta chains sequenced from one sample in a study of shared clonotypes between healthy human individuals. Here immunoSEQ multiplex PCR was the method, and the copy in TCRdb shows in-frame clones only, minus some. The sample has 2 million to 2.5 million clones; approximately 93% are singletons. Sequencing was performed on naive CD4+ T cells from PBMCs. The subset is: CD45RA+ positively selected. These receptor sequences come from a man between 18 and 29 years old in good health. Some clones in this sample may be carry-over from other donors' samples.

DNA of the CDR3: TGTGCCAGCGCCGCAAGTGGCTACACCTTC. Its translation is CASAASGYTF. The chain combines TRBV28 with TRBJ1-2; D is uncertain. Deletions cut 8 bases from V and 7 bases from J, with 8 bases between. The CDR3 is 10 amino acids. Germline-derived CDR1 and CDR2 are MDHEN and SYDVKM.

The rearrangement links TRBV7-2 to TRBJ2-7; no firm D call. Trimming removed 5 bases from V and 6 bases from J, with 11 bases in between. The germline V gene has CDR1 SGHTA and CDR2 FQGNSA. The CDR3 sequence is 12 residues long. For the CDR3, the DNA is TGTGCCAGCAGCACCCGCTTTGGCGAGCAGTACTTC. Translating gives CASSTRFGEQYF.

With respect to this clone: Different DNA sequences within this sample yield the same CDR3. The V gene is TRBV7-9, the J gene TRBJ2-1; no definite D call. CDR3 length equals 13 residues. The germline V gene has CDR1 SEHNR and CDR2 FQNEAQ (reference sequence). V lost 5 bases, J lost 0 bases, and 5 bases lay in between. The CDR3 loop reads CASSLTSYNEQFF. The CDR3 DNA follows: TGTGCCAGCAGCCTAACCTCCTACAATGAGCAGTTCTTC.

This clone was detected once. V and J are TRBV29-1 and TRBJ2-1; D ambiguous. The CDR3 is 11 residues long. Per the germline V gene, CDR1 is SQVTM and CDR2 is ANQGSEA. V shed 7 bases and J shed 5 bases, with 9 bases lying between them. Written as DNA, the CDR3 is TGCAGCGCTGGAAATAACAATGAGCAGTTCTTC. Its translation is CSAGNNNEQFF.

For this clone: The sample contains more than one DNA sequence encoding this CDR3. The chain couples TRBV9 to TRBJ2-1, with D possibly matching TRBD2 (5 bases). This CDR3 is 16 amino acids long. From germline, CDR1 is SGDLS and CDR2 YYNGEE. Trimming removed 0 bases at V and 0 bases at J, with 10 bases between. In nucleotides, the CDR3 is TGTGCCAGCAGCGTAGGGAGCGGCGGCTCCTACAATGAGCAGTTCTTC. Translated: CASSVGSGGSYNEQFF. Full variable domain (missing parts from reference TRBV9 and TRBJ2-1): DSGVTQTPKHLITATGQRVTLRCSPRSGDLSVYWYQQSLDQGLQFLIQYYNGEERAKGNILERFSAQQFPDLHSELNLSSLELGDSALYFCASSVGSGGSYNEQFFGPGTRLTVL.

This rearrangement joins TRBV7-8 to TRBJ1-4; no clear D gene. The CDR3 has 13 amino acids. The V end was cut by 4 bases, the J end by 8 bases, with 11 bases between. CDR1 and CDR2 (germline): SGHVS, FQNEAQ. This chain's CDR3 is CASSSRIVEKLFF. CDR3 coding DNA: TGTGCCAGCAGCTCCAGAATCGTAGAAAAACTGTTTTTT.

The rearrangement joins TRBV7-8 to TRBJ2-7; TRBD2 matches at 7 bases. Germline loops: CDR1 SGHVS, CDR2 FQNEAQ. The CDR3 extends over 14 amino acids. Germline trimming cut 5 bases from V and 3 bases from J; bases unmatched to any gene: 7. This CDR3 reads CASSHGGTFYEQYF. CDR3 bases: TGTGCCAGCAGCCACGGGGGGACGTTCTACGAGCAGTACTTC.

The chain recombines TRBV28 with TRBJ2-1; 12 nucleotides align to TRBD1. CDR1 is MDHEN, CDR2 SYDVKM, per germline. The CDR3 is 16 residues long. J gave up 6 bases and V 7 bases, and 10 bases lay outside the gene matches. For the CDR3, the DNA is TGTGCCAGCATTCGAGGGGGACAGGGGGCGTCCAATGAGCAGTTCTTC. This translates into CASIRGGQGASNEQFF.

The chain recombines TRBV29-1 with TRBJ2-1, with TRBD2 identical over 10 bases. Germline CDR1 and CDR2: SQVTM and ANQGSEA. Germline trimming cut 0 bases from V and 0 bases from J; bases unmatched to any gene: 2. CDR3 size: 16 residues. The CDR3 region is CSVEDPSGSSYNEQFF. CDR3 in DNA: TGCAGCGTTGAAGACCCTAGCGGGAGCTCCTACAATGAGCAGTTCTTC.

In nucleotides, the CDR3 is TGTGCCACCTTGGACAGGGGGTACTACGAGCAGTACTTC. It specifies CATLDRGYYEQYF. V is TRBV28 and J is TRBJ2-7; 10 bases match TRBD1. Per the germline V gene, CDR1 is MDHEN and CDR2 is SYDVKM. The ends lost 10 bases at V and 3 bases at J; junction bases unmatched: 6. The CDR3 contains 13 residues.

This clone has a single count. The chain employs TRBV20-1 and TRBJ2-3, with D uncertain. From germline, CDR1 is DFQATT and CDR2 SNEGSKA (reference sequence). The CDR3 runs to 11 residues. Between the trimmed V and J ends, which lost 6 bases and 5 bases, there was a span of 9 bases. CDR3 bases: TGCAGTGCCCCCATAGGAGATACGCAGTATTTT. Protein product: CSAPIGDTQYF.

The gene calls are TRBV15 and TRBJ1-1; D is perhaps TRBD1 (5 bases). Trimming removed 1 base at V and 0 bases at J, with 12 bases between. The germline V gene has CDR1 LNHNV and CDR2 YYDKDF (reference sequence). The CDR3 extends over 16 amino acids. DNA for the CDR3: TGTGCCACCAGCAGAGTAGGCAGGGAACTGAACACTGAAGCTTTCTTT. Protein product: CATSRVGRELNTEAFF.

The rearrangement links TRBV7-9 to TRBJ1-5; D is ambiguous. The CDR3 is 12 residues long. Germline CDR1 is SEHNR and CDR2 is FQNEAQ (reference sequence). The V end was cut by 5 bases, the J end by 5 bases, with 7 bases between. The CDR3 DNA sequence: TGTGCCAGCAGCGCGAACGATCAGCCCCAGCATTTT. It translates to CASSANDQPQHF. Together with reference TRBV7-9 and TRBJ1-5, the CDR3 gives the full variable domain: DTGVSQNPRHKITKRGQNVTFRCDPISEHNRLYWYRQTLGQGPEFLTYFQNEAQLEKSRLLSDRFSAERPKGSFSTLEIQRTEQGDSAMYLCASSANDQPQHFGDGTRLSIL.

V is TRBV19 and J is TRBJ2-3; TRBD2 matches 8 bases. In germline, CDR1 is LNHDA, CDR2 SQIVND (reference sequence). V shed 3 bases, J shed 2 bases, and the junction held 7 bases outside the gene matches. This CDR3 region has 16 residues. The CDR3 DNA sequence: TGTGCCAGTAGTATCTGGCTAGCGGGCCTCACAGATACGCAGTATTTT. Its protein product is CASSIWLAGLTDTQYF.